Following are 27 T cell receptor beta chains from one sample sequenced in a study of somatic mutations in cytotoxic T cells in rheumatoid arthritis (dated by TCRdb to the late 2010s). The library was prepared using the immunoSEQ multiplex PCR assay. TCRdb re-hosts the immuneACCESS table, in-frame sequences only. Its copies lack some clones; in the studies checked, an unresolved V gene accounts for under half of them, and the cause for the rest is not known. In all, the sample holds about 17,000 clones, and over 70% of those were seen once. Together, the top ten hold about 5.4% of the sample. Sequenced sample: CD8+ T cells sorted from blood. All receptors come from a man in his sixties in good health.

The chain recombines TRBV11-2 with TRBJ2-6, with 12 bases fitting TRBD1. With 5 bases clipped from V and 4 bases from J, the junction kept 6 bases outside the gene matches. In germline, CDR1 is SGHAT, CDR2 FQNNGV. This CDR3 region has 17 residues. The CDR3: CASSDRDRGLGANVLTF. The CDR3, as DNA: TGTGCCAGCAGCGACCGGGACAGGGGGCTGGGGGCCAACGTCCTGACTTTC.

CDR3 DNA: TGTGCCAGCAGCCCGCAGGGGGCCATCTATGGCTACACCTTC. Translation gives CASSPQGAIYGYTF. The rearrangement links TRBV7-2 to TRBJ1-2, with 8 bases identical to TRBD1. This CDR3 has 14 residues. The trim removed 5 bases at V and 4 bases at J, leaving 6 bases unmatched. Germline CDR1 reads SGHTA; CDR2 reads FQGNSA.

The V call is TRBV9, the J call TRBJ2-7; D is perhaps TRBD1 (5 bases). V was shortened by 0 bases and J by 1 base, with 8 bases between the two germline ends. The CDR3 totals 14 residues. Germline values: CDR1 SGDLS, CDR2 YYNGEE. The CDR3 spells CASSVEPGSYEQYF. The CDR3 nucleotides are TGTGCCAGCAGCGTAGAACCAGGGTCCTACGAGCAGTACTTC.

The rearrangement uses TRBV2 and TRBJ2-7; possibly TRBD2 for D (6 bases). V was trimmed by 3 bases and J by 2 bases, leaving 14 bases between them. Germline V gives CDR1 SNHLY, CDR2 FYNNEI. This CDR3 has 15 amino acids. This CDR3 is CASSDFGDLTYEQYF. The CDR3 DNA reads as TGTGCCAGCAGTGATTTTGGGGACTTAACCTACGAGCAGTACTTC.

By frequency in the sample, this clone is medium-sized. J is TRBJ2-5 and V is TRBV6-1; 12 bases line up with TRBD2. CDR3 length: 15 residues. V gave up 2 bases and J gave up 4 bases; unmatched junction bases: 2. Per the germline V gene, CDR1 is MNHNS and CDR2 is SASEGT. Here the CDR3 reads CASSELAGGPETQYF. The CDR3 bases are TGTGCCAGCAGTGAACTAGCGGGAGGGCCAGAGACCCAGTACTTC.

The CDR3 DNA is TGTGCCAGCAGAGTACGGAATGAGCAGTTCTTC. This gives the protein CASRVRNEQFF. The chain couples TRBV7-9 to TRBJ2-1; D gene uncertain. Germline V gene sequence: CDR1 SEHNR, CDR2 FQNEAQ (reference sequence). CDR3 length: 11 residues. Trimming pared 6 bases from V and 7 bases from J, leaving 7 bases between. The variable domain in full, completed from reference TRBV7-9 and TRBJ2-1, reads DTGVSQNPRHKITKRGQNVTFRCDPISEHNRLYWYRQTLGQGPEFLTYFQNEAQLEKSRLLSDRFSAERPKGSFSTLEIQRTEQGDSAMYLCASRVRNEQFFGPGTRLTVL.

The rearrangement joins TRBV19 to TRBJ1-3; the D gene is possibly TRBD1 (5 bases). The length of the CDR3 is 15 residues. CDR1 is LNHDA and CDR2 is SQIVND in the germline V gene (reference sequence). Trimming cost V 1 base and J 1 base, with 8 bases left between them. CDR3 sequence reads: CASSIAGDSGNTIYF. The CDR3 DNA reads TGTGCCAGTAGTATAGCGGGGGATTCTGGAAACACCATATATTTT.

The rearrangement joins TRBV6-5 to TRBJ2-1; 7 bases align to TRBD1. With V trimmed by 5 bases and J by 3 bases, 4 bases remained unmatched. Looked up from germline, CDR1 is MNHEY and CDR2 is SVGAGI. The CDR3 length is 14 residues. The CDR3 loop reads CASSRTGNYNEQFF. CDR3 DNA: TGTGCCAGCAGTAGGACAGGCAACTACAATGAGCAGTTCTTC.

V is TRBV4-1 and J is TRBJ2-4; 10 nucleotides match TRBD2. This CDR3 region has 14 residues. Germline V CDR1 and CDR2: MGHRA, YSYEKL. V was pared by 3 bases and J by 8 bases, with 4 bases of the junction left unmatched. CDR3 nucleotide sequence: TGCGCCAGCAGCCAGGGGCTAGCGGGGGACATTCAGTACTTC. It is translated as CASSQGLAGDIQYF.

This clone was detected a few times. The chain recombines TRBV30 with TRBJ2-7; a weak D match, TRBD2 (6 bases). The length of the CDR3 is 15 residues. Per the germline V gene, CDR1 is GTSNPN and CDR2 is SVGIG (reference sequence). Trimming left V 2 bases short and J 0 bases short, with 14 bases between. Here the CDR3 DNA reads TGTGCCTGGAGTTCAGATCGGGACTCCTCCTACGAGCAGTACTTC. Translated, it gives CAWSSDRDSSYEQYF.

This clone turned up a few times. This chain links TRBV19 with TRBJ2-1; 12 nucleotides match TRBD2. The germline gives CDR1 LNHDA, CDR2 SQIVND (reference sequence). This CDR3 spans 14 amino acids. After removal of 6 bases from V and 6 bases from J, the junction contained 3 bases not matched to a gene. This CDR3 is CASSGTSGRNEQFF. The CDR3 region has the DNA TGTGCCAGTAGCGGGACTAGCGGGCGCAATGAGCAGTTCTTC.

This clone appeared once. V and J are TRBV13 and TRBJ2-3, with 12 bases matching TRBD2. Germline V gene sequence: CDR1 PRHDT, CDR2 FYEKMQ (reference sequence). This CDR3 has 16 residues. With 5 bases clipped from V and 5 bases from J, the junction kept 8 bases outside the gene matches. The CDR3 here is CASSPRLAGEVDTQYF. CDR3 DNA sequence: TGTGCCAGCAGCCCTCGACTAGCGGGAGAGGTAGATACGCAGTATTTT.

V usage is TRBV13 and J usage is TRBJ1-2; TRBD1 matches at 12 bases. This CDR3 is built from 16 residues. V dropped 5 bases and J dropped 4; count of bases not matched to a gene: 8. The V gene's germline CDR1 is PRHDT and CDR2 FYEKMQ (reference sequence). CDR3 in amino acids: CASSPTGTGGLYGYTF. The CDR3 DNA is TGTGCCAGCAGCCCAACCGGGACAGGGGGCCTCTATGGCTACACCTTC.

This clone is medium-sized within its sample. Sequence at one end of the junction differs from germline and may be a read error. This chain uses TRBV7-7 with TRBJ2-7; D is perhaps TRBD2 (6 bases). Germline CDR1 SSHAT, CDR2 FNYEAQ (reference sequence). This CDR3 region has 15 residues. The chain's CDR3 is CASSRRAGTSDEQYF. CDR3 nucleotide sequence: TGTGCTAGCAGCAGGAGGGCGGGAACCTCCGACGAGCAGTACTTC.

The chain employs TRBV7-8 and TRBJ2-1; D gene uncertain. The CDR3 is 14 amino acids. Trimming cost V 1 base and J 6 bases, with 10 bases left between them. The germline gives CDR1 SGHVS, CDR2 FQNEAQ. The CDR3 sequence: CASSLGNTLNEQFF. CDR3 nucleotide sequence: TGTGCCAGCAGCTTAGGCAACACCCTCAATGAGCAGTTCTTC.

This clone showed up just a few times. The chain couples TRBV4-3 to TRBJ1-5; no clear D gene. CDR1 and CDR2 (germline): LGHNA, YSLEER. The V end lost 2 bases, the J end lost 4 bases, and 9 bases lay between the germline ends. There are 14 residues in the CDR3. The CDR3, as DNA: TGCGCCAGCAGCCAATTAACGGGAAATCAGCCCCAGCATTTT. This encodes CASSQLTGNQPQHF.

This chain joins TRBV7-2 and TRBJ1-5, with D tentatively TRBD1 (6 bases). The CDR3 runs to 17 residues. Germline V gene sequence: CDR1 SGHTA, CDR2 FQGNSA. With 2 bases removed from V and 3 bases from J, the gap between germline ends came to 17 bases. This CDR3 reads CASSLSPPGQINQPQHF. For the CDR3, the DNA is TGTGCCAGCAGCTTATCGCCTCCGGGACAAATCAATCAGCCCCAGCATTTT.

The V call is TRBV6-6, the J call TRBJ1-1, with a weak D call TRBD1 (5 bases). The CDR3 sequence is 14 residues long. CDR1 is MNHNY and CDR2 is SVGAGI in the germline V gene (reference sequence). Between the trimmed V and J ends, which lost 0 bases and 4 bases, there was a span of 9 bases. CDR3 residues: CASSYSGRVTEAFF. The CDR3 nucleotides read TGTGCCAGCAGTTACTCGGGCAGGGTCACTGAAGCTTTCTTT.

This chain connects TRBV10-3 to TRBJ2-1; perhaps TRBD2 as D (6 bases). The V gene's germline CDR1 is ENHRY and CDR2 SYGVKD. V lost 6 bases and J 5 bases, leaving 20 bases between the germline ends. There are 16 residues in the CDR3. The CDR3 loop reads CAIRPAGTRHHNEQFF. The CDR3 nucleotides are TGTGCCATCAGACCTGCCGGGACTCGCCACCACAATGAGCAGTTCTTC.

The gene calls are TRBV9 and TRBJ2-3; no clear D gene. Trimming removed 2 bases at V and 4 bases at J, with 11 bases between. CDR3 length equals 14 residues. Per the germline V gene, CDR1 is SGDLS and CDR2 is YYNGEE. The CDR3 bases are TGTGCCAGCAGCGTTCTTGGAGCCGCAGATACGCAGTATTTT. This encodes CASSVLGAADTQYF.

This clone was recorded a few times. The J gene is TRBJ2-5, the V gene TRBV2; TRBD2 might be the D (5 bases). Germline assignment: CDR1 SNHLY and CDR2 FYNNEI. Trimming took 3 bases from V and 2 from J, leaving 10 bases between them. The CDR3 has 14 residues. CDR3 sequence: CASSEAGRQETQYF. The CDR3 DNA sequence: TGTGCCAGCAGTGAGGCGGGCAGGCAAGAGACCCAGTACTTC.

The V call is TRBV6-5, the J call TRBJ2-5; 9 bases map to TRBD2. This CDR3 has 15 amino acids. After removal of 0 bases from V and 3 bases from J, the junction contained 2 bases not matched to a gene. Per germline, CDR1 MNHEY and CDR2 SVGAGI. CDR3 protein: CASSYSPSGKETQYF. CDR3 in DNA: TGTGCCAGCAGTTACTCGCCTAGCGGGAAAGAGACCCAGTACTTC.

This rearrangement joins TRBV14 to TRBJ2-7; D possibly corresponds to TRBD1 (7 bases). The CDR3 runs to 15 residues. The germline V and J ends were trimmed by 4 bases and 2 bases, with 15 bases remaining between them. CDR1 and CDR2 from the germline V gene are SGHDN and FVKESK. The CDR3 loop is CASSPRDSGAYEQYF. The CDR3 DNA reads as TGTGCCAGCAGCCCGCGGGACAGCGGTGCCTACGAGCAGTACTTC.

The V call is TRBV6-4, the J call TRBJ1-2; D possibly corresponds to TRBD1 (6 bases). Trimming removed 5 bases from V and 2 bases from J, with 18 bases in between. The CDR3 length is 16 residues. Germline lookup yields CDR1 MRHNA and CDR2 SNTAGT. The chain's CDR3 is CASSPQGKKNNYGYTF. DNA for the CDR3: TGTGCCAGCAGTCCACAGGGTAAGAAGAACAACTATGGCTACACCTTC.

V is TRBV29-1 and J is TRBJ2-2; 10 bases align to TRBD1. Trimming at V came to 5 bases and at J to 6 bases, leaving 6 bases not matched to a gene. CDR1 is SQVTM, CDR2 ANQGSEA, per germline. The CDR3 spans 14 residues. The CDR3 region has the DNA TGCAGCGTTAAGGGACAGGGGTTCGCCGGGGAGCTGTTTTTT. This codes for CSVKGQGFAGELFF.

The V gene is TRBV7-9, the J gene TRBJ1-3; D perhaps matches TRBD1 (5 bases). The CDR3 extends over 15 amino acids. Trimming took 1 base from V and 4 from J, leaving 11 bases between them. Germline CDR1 SEHNR, CDR2 FQNEAQ (reference sequence). For the CDR3, the DNA is TGTGCCAGCAGCTTAGACTACCGGGGGGGAAACACCATATATTTT. Encoded protein: CASSLDYRGGNTIYF.

This clone was picked up a small number of times. This chain links TRBV6-1 with TRBJ2-7, with TRBD1 identical over 8 bases. The germline CDR1 and CDR2 sequences are MNHNS and SASEGT. The length of the CDR3 is 16 residues. V lost 2 bases and J lost 2; bases outside the gene matches: 8. The CDR3 DNA follows: TGTGCCAGCAGTGAACGGACAGGGTATTACACCTACGAGCAGTACTTC. Residues: CASSERTGYYTYEQYF.